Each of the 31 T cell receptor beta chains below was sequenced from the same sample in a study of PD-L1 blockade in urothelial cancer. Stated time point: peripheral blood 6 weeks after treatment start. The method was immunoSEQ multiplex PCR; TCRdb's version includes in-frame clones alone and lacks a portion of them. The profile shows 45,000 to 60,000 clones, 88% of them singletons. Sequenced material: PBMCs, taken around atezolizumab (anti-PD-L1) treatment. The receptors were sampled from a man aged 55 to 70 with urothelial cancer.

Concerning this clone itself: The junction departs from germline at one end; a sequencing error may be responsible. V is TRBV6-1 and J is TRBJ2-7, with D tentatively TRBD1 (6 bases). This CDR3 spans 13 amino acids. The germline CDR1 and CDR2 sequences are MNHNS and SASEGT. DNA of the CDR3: TGTGCCAGCAGTGGGGGACATTCCTCCGAGCAGTACTTC. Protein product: CASSGGHSSEQYF.

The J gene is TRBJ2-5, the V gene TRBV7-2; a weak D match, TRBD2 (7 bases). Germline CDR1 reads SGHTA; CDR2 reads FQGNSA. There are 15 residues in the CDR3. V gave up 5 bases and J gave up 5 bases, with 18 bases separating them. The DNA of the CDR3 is TGTGCCAGCAGCCTCTTTGAGGGGAGGGGGGAGACCCAGTACTTC. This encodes CASSLFEGRGETQYF.

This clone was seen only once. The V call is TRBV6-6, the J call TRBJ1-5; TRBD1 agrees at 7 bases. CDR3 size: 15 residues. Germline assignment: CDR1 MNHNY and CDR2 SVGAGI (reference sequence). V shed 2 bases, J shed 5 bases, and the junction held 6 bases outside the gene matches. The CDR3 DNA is TGTGCCAGCAGTTACATAGCAGGGGGTTATCAGCCCCAGCATTTT. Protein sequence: CASSYIAGGYQPQHF.

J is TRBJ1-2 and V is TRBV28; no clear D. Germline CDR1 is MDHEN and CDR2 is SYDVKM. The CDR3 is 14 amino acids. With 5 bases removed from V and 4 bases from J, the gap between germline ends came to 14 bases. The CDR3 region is CASSVSAGTYGYTF. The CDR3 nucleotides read TGTGCCAGCAGTGTATCCGCGGGCACCTATGGCTACACCTTC.

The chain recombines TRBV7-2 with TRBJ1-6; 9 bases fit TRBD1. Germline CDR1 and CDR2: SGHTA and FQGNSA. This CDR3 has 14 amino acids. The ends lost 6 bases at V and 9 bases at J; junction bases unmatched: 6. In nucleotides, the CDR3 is TGTGCCAGCAGGTCGGACAGGGGAGGTTCACCCCTCCACTTT. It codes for CASRSDRGGSPLHF.

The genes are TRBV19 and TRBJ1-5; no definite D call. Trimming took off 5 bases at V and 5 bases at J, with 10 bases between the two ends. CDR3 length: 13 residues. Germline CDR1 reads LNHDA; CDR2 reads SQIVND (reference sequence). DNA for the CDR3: TGTGCCAGTAGTCGTTCAGACTATCAGCCCCAGCATTTT. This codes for CASSRSDYQPQHF.

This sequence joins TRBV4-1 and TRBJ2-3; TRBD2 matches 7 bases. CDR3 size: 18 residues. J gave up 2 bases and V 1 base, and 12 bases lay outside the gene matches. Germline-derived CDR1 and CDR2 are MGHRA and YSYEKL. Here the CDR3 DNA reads TGCGCCAGCAGCCAAGTGTCCGGGGGTAGCGGGTCCACAGATACGCAGTATTTT. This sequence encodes CASSQVSGGSGSTDTQYF.

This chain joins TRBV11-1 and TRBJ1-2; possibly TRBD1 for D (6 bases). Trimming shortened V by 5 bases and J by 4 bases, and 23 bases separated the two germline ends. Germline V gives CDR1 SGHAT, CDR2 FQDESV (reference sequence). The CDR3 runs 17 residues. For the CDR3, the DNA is TGTGCCAGCAGCCTCATCCCGCGGGGGGCTGACCTCTATGGCTACACCTTC. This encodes CASSLIPRGADLYGYTF. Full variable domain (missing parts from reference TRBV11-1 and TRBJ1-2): EAEVAQSPRYKITEKSQAVAFWCDPISGHATLYWYRQILGQGPELLVQFQDESVVDDSQLPKDRFSAERLKGVDSTLKIQPAELGDSAMYLCASSLIPRGADLYGYTFGSGTRLTVV.

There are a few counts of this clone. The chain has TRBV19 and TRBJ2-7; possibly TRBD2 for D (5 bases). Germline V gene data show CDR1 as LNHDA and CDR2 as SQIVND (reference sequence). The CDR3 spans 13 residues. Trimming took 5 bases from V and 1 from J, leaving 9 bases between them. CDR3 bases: TGTGCCAGTAGTTCGGGATTTTCCTACGAGCAGTACTTC. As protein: CASSSGFSYEQYF.

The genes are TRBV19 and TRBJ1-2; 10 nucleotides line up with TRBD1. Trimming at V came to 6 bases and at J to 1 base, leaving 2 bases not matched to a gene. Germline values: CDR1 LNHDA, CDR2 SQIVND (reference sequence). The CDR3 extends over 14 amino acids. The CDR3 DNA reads TGTGCCAGTAGCTGGACAGGGGGTAACTATGGCTACACCTTC. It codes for CASSWTGGNYGYTF. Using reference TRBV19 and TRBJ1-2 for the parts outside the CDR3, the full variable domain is DGGITQSPKYLFRKEGQNVTLSCEQNLNHDAMYWYRQDPGQGLRLIYYSQIVNDFQKGDIAEGYSVSREKKESFPLTVTSAQKNPTAFYLCASSWTGGNYGYTFGSGTRLTVV.

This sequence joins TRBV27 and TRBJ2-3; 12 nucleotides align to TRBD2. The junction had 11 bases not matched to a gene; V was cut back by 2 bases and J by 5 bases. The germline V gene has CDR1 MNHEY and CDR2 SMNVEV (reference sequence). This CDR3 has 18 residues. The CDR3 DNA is TGTGCCAGCAGTTTAAAGGGTAGTGCTAGCGGGGGGGGAGATACGCAGTATTTT. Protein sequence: CASSLKGSASGGGDTQYF.

The CDR3 protein is CASSGWTGVRAYNEQFF. CDR3 nucleotide sequence: TGCGCCAGCAGCGGCTGGACAGGGGTAAGGGCCTACAATGAGCAGTTCTTC. This chain joins TRBV5-1 and TRBJ2-1, with 9 bases matching TRBD1. The V and J ends lost 4 bases and 2 bases, in that order; junction bases with no gene match: 10. Germline lookup yields CDR1 SGHRS and CDR2 YFSETQ. The CDR3 consists of 17 residues.

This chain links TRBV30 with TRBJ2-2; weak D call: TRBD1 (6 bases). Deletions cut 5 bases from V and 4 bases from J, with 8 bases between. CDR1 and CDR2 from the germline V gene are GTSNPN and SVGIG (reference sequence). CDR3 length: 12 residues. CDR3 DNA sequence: TGTGCCTGGGGACAGTCCACCGGGGAGCTGTTTTTT. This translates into CAWGQSTGELFF.

CDR3 region: CASSVQGGTEAFF. In DNA, the CDR3 is TGTGCCAGCAGCGTCCAGGGGGGCACTGAAGCTTTCTTT. The chain couples TRBV7-3 to TRBJ1-1; 7 bases map to TRBD1. The germline V gene has CDR1 SGHTA and CDR2 FQGTGA. The CDR3 runs 13 residues. V was pared by 5 bases and J by 4 bases, with 4 bases of the junction left unmatched. The full variable domain, in which reference TRBV7-3 and TRBJ1-1 provide the parts outside the CDR3, is GAGVSQTPSNKVTEKGKYVELRCDPISGHTALYWYRQSLGQGPEFLIYFQGTGAADDSGLPNDRFFAVRPEGSVSTLKIQRTERGDSAVYLCASSVQGGTEAFFGQGTRLTVV.

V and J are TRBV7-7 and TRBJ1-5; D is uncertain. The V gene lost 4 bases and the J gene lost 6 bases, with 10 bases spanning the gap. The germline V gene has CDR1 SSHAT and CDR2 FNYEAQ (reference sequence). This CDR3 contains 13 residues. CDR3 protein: CASSSADCQPQHF. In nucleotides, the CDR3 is TGTGCCAGCAGCTCCGCGGACTGTCAGCCCCAGCATTTT. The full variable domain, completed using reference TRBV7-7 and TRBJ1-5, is GAGVSQSPRYKVTKRGQDVTLRCDPISSHATLYWYQQALGQGPEFLTYFNYEAQPDKSGLPSDRFSAERPEGSISTLTIQRTEQRDSAMYRCASSSADCQPQHFGDGTRLSIL.

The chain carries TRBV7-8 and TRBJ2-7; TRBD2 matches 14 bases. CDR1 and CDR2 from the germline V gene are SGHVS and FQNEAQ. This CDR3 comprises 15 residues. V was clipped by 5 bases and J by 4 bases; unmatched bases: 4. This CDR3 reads CASSPRTSGRYEQYF. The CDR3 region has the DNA TGTGCCAGCAGCCCTAGGACTAGCGGGAGGTACGAGCAGTACTTC.

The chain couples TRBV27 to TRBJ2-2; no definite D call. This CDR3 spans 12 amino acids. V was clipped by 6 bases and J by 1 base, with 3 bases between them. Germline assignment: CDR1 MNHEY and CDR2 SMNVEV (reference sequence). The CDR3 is CASSWNTGELFF. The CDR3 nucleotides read TGTGCCAGCAGCTGGAACACCGGGGAGCTGTTTTTT.

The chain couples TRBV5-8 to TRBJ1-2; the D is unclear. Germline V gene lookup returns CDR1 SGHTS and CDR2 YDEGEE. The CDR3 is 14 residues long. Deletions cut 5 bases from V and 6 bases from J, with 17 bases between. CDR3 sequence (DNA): TGTGCCAGCAGTTCGAGACTCCTATCGAATGGCTACACCTTC. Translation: CASSSRLLSNGYTF.

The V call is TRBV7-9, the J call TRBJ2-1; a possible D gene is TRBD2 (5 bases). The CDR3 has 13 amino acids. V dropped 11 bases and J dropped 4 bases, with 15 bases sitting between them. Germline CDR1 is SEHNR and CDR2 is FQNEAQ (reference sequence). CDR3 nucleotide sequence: TGTGCCCTTTCTAGCCAAAAATACAATGAGCAGTTCTTC. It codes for CALSSQKYNEQFF. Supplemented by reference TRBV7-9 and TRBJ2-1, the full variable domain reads DTGVSQNPRHKITKRGQNVTFRCDPISEHNRLYWYRQTLGQGPEFLTYFQNEAQLEKSRLLSDRFSAERPKGSFSTLEIQRTEQGDSAMYLCALSSQKYNEQFFGPGTRLTVL.

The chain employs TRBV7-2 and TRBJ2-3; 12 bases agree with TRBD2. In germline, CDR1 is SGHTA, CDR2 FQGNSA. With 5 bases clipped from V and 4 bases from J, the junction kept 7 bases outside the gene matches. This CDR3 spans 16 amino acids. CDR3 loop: CASSIGLAGMSDTQYF. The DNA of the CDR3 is TGTGCCAGCAGCATAGGACTAGCGGGAATGTCAGATACGCAGTATTTT.

DNA for the CDR3: TGTGCCAGCAGCCAGGGACAGTCCACTAATGAAAAACTGTTTTTT. Amino acid sequence: CASSQGQSTNEKLFF. The chain has TRBV7-2 and TRBJ1-4; TRBD1 agrees at 7 bases. This CDR3 comprises 15 residues. CDR1 and CDR2 (germline): SGHTA, FQGNSA. Trimming cost V 5 bases and J 2 bases; bases outside gene matches: 5.

The CDR3, as DNA: TGTGCCAGTAAGTCAGGGGGAGACTACGAGCAGTACTTC. It encodes CASKSGGDYEQYF. The V call is TRBV6-6, the J call TRBJ2-7, with 7 bases aligning to TRBD1. J lost 3 bases, V lost 9 bases, and 8 bases had no gene match. The CDR3 has 13 amino acids. Germline V gene sequence: CDR1 MNHNY, CDR2 SVGAGI (reference sequence).

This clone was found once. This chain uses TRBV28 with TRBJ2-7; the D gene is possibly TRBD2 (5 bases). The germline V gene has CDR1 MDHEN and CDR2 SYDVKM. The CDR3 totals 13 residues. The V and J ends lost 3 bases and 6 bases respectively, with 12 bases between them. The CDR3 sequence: CASSLPDWSEQYF. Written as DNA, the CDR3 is TGTGCCAGCAGTTTGCCGGACTGGAGCGAGCAGTACTTC.

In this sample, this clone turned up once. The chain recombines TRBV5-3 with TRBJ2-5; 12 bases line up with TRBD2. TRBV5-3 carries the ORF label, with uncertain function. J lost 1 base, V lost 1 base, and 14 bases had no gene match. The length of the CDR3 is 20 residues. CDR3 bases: TGTGCCAGAAGCTTGCCGAATAGAAAACTAGCGGGAGGCCCCCAAGAGACCCAGTACTTC. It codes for CARSLPNRKLAGGPQETQYF.

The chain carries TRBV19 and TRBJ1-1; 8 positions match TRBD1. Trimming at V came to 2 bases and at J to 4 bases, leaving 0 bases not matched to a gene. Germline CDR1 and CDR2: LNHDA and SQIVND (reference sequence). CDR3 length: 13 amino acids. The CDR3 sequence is CASSITGGTEAFF. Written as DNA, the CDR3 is TGTGCCAGTAGTATAACAGGGGGCACTGAAGCTTTCTTT. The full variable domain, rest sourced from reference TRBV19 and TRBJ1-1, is DGGITQSPKYLFRKEGQNVTLSCEQNLNHDAMYWYRQDPGQGLRLIYYSQIVNDFQKGDIAEGYSVSREKKESFPLTVTSAQKNPTAFYLCASSITGGTEAFFGQGTRLTVV.

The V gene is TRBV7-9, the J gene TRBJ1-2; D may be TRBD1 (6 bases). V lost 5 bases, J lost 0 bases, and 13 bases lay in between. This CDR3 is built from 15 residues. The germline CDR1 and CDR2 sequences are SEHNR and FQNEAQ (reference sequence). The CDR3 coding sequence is TGTGCCAGCAGCAAGTGGGACACTACTAACTATGGCTACACCTTC. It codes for CASSKWDTTNYGYTF.

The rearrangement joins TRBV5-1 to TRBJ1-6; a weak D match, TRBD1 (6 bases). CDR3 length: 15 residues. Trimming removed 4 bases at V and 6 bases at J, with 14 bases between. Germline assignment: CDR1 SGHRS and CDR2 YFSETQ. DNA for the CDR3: TGCGCCAGCAGCCCTCTGGGCAGGGGTAATTCACCCCTCCACTTT. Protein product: CASSPLGRGNSPLHF.

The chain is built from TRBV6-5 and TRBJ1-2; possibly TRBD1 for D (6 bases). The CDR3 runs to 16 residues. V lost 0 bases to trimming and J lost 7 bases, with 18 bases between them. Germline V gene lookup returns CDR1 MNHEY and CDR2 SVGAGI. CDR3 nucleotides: TGTGCCAGCAGTTACTCGCGCACGGACAGATCCACTGGCTACACCTTC. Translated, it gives CASSYSRTDRSTGYTF.

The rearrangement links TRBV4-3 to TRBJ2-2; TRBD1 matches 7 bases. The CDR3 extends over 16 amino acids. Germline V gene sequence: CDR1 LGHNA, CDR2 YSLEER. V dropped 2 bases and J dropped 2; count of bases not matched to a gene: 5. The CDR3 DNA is TGCGCCAGCAGCCAAAGGTCAGGGGGAAACACCGGGGAGCTGTTTTTT. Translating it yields CASSQRSGGNTGELFF.

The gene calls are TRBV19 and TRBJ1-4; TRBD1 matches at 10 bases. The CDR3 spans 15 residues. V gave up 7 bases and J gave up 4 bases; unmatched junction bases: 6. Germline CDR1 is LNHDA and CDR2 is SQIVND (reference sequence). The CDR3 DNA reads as TGTGCCAGTAACCCGGGACAGGGGAATAATGAAAAACTGTTTTTT. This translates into CASNPGQGNNEKLFF.

DNA for the CDR3: TGCGCCAGCAGCTTGACGGGTGGTGAAAAACTGTTTTTT. Translated, it gives CASSLTGGEKLFF. The chain links TRBV5-1 to TRBJ1-4; D remains ambiguous. V was shortened by 1 base and J by 7 bases, with 8 bases between the two germline ends. Germline-derived CDR1 and CDR2 are SGHRS and YFSETQ. The length of the CDR3 is 13 residues.